This TCR beta chain appears in the sequencing data of a study of blood T cell repertoires in COVID-19 (dated by TCRdb to 2020 to 2022). Regarding the research as a whole: Samples covering the acute and convalescent phases of COVID-19 were provided by collaborators in the United States, Italy and Spain. Deeply sampled blood TCRbeta repertoires from subjects exposed to, actively infected with, or recovered from COVID-19 were included in the dataset. HLA class I and class II types, where available, came from metadata supplied by the sample provider rather than from assay-based typing. A de-identified subject ID, COVID-19 status, age in years and sex were almost always included in the sample metadata. The material from the prospective study consisted of cDNA or gDNA derived from T cells, B-cell-depleted T cells, or PBMCs. The repertoires were released in a freely available public database intended as a resource for research on the immune response to SARS-CoV-2. The samples were drawn from two sources: the first 160 participants of the ongoing ImmuneRACE study, and fewer than 1,500 subjects contributed by 6 global collaborators.

TCRbeta CDR3 regions were amplified from genomic DNA using the immunoSEQ Assay, a bias-controlled multiplex PCR. Per the original workflow: Nucleated cell counts per sample were estimated from amplification of reference gene primers within the assay. Sequence reads were collapsed and filtered to measure the absolute abundance of every unique TCRbeta CDR3 rearrangement. Productive Simpson clonality was computed per sample as the square root of Simpson's diversity index over productive rearrangements. Drawn from immuneACCESS, this table holds only the in-frame rearrangements with V and J called that TCRdb kept. Clones are partly lost; checked studies trace under half to an unresolved V gene and leave the rest unexplained. V and J calls and clone size come straight from that table; D and trimming were deduced from the DNA. For this sample the table gives some 340,000 clones, of which over 75% were detected only once. The ten most abundant clones make up about 5.7% of the sample.

Results and caveats for the whole study, not just this receptor: The amount of clinical and demographic metadata varied by source and participant and was provided uncurated.

In the prospective study, participants were about 18 to 95 years old, resided in under 30 geographic areas of the United States, and were enrolled through a virtual design. In the prospective study, cohorts were assigned on the basis of participant-reported clinical history obtained from a screening survey and a study questionnaire. ImmuneRACE Cohort 3 recovered participants were defined by two consecutive negative NP/OP PCR tests, healthcare professional clearance, or symptom resolution. Each participant in the prospective study had whole blood, serum and a nasopharyngeal or oropharyngeal swab collected by mobile phlebotomists. Additional blood draws and questionnaires over a roughly two-month period could optionally be provided by prospective study participants. Prospective study blood samples were shipped either frozen or at room temperature before DNA extraction. With regard to this clone: The target of this receptor is not known. Base qualities are not provided; no much larger clone lies one nucleotide away.

V is pruned by 2 bases and J by 2 bases, leaving 3 bases of the junction without a gene match. The CDR3, from cysteine to phenylalanine, totals 15 residues. Only CDR3 DNA is held: 45 bases, read in frame from base 1. CDR1 and CDR2, looked up from the germline V gene (reference sequence), are GTSNPN and SVGIG. This TCR came from a woman younger than 45 who had recovered from COVID-19. The rearranged chain carries TRBV30 and TRBJ2-1, and TRBD2 matches 10 of the central bases. Sequences were obtained from PBMCs or T cells enriched from blood (not recorded which). The DNA reads as follows: TGTGCCTGGAGTCTTACTAGCGGGGCCTACAATGAGCAGTTCTTC. It specifies CAWSLTSGAYNEQFF.